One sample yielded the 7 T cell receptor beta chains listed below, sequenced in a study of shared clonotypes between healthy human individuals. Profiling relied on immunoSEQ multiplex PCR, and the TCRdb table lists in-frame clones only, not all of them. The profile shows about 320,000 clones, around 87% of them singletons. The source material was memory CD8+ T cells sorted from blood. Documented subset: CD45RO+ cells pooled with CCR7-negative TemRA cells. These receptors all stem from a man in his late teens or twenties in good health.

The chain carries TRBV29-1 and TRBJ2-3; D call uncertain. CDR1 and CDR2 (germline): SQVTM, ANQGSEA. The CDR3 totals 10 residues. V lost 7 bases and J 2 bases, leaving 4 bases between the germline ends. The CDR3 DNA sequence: TGCAGCGCCGACACAGATACGCAGTATTTT. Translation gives CSADTDTQYF.

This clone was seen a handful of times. The CDR3 DNA is TGCGCCAGCAGCAAGTCAGCGGGGTACACAGATACGCAGTATTTT. Protein product: CASSKSAGYTDTQYF. V gene TRBV5-1 combines with J gene TRBJ2-3; 7 nucleotides line up with TRBD2. The CDR3 spans 15 residues. Germline V gene data show CDR1 as SGHRS and CDR2 as YFSETQ. With 4 bases clipped from V and 2 bases from J, the junction kept 7 bases outside the gene matches.

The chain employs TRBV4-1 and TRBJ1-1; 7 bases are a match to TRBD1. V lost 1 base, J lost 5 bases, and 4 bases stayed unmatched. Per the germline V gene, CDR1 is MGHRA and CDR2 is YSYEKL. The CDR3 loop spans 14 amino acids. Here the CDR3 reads CASSQGAGGTEAFF. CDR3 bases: TGCGCCAGCAGCCAAGGGGCAGGGGGTACTGAAGCTTTCTTT.

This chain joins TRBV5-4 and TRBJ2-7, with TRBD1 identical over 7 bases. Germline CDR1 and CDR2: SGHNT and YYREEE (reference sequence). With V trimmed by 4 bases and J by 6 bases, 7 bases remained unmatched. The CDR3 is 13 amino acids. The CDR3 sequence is CASSRQGSTEQYF. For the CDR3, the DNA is TGTGCCAGCAGCCGACAGGGAAGCACCGAGCAGTACTTC.

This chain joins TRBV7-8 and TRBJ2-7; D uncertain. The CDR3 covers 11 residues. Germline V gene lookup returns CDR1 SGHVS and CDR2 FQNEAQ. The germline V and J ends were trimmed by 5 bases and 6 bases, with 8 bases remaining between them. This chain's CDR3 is CASSAWVEQYF. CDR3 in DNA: TGTGCCAGCAGCGCCTGGGTCGAGCAGTACTTC.

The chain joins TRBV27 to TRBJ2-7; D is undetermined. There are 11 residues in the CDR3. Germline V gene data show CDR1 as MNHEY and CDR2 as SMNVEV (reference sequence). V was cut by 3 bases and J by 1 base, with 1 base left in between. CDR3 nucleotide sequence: TGTGCCAGCAGTTTTTCCTACGAGCAGTACTTC. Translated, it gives CASSFSYEQYF.

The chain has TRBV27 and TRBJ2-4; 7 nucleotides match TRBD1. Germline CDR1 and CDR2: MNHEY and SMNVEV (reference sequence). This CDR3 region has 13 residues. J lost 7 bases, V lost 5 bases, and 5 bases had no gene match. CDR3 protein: CASSRQGPNIQYF. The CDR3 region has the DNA TGTGCCAGCAGTCGACAGGGTCCCAACATTCAGTACTTC.